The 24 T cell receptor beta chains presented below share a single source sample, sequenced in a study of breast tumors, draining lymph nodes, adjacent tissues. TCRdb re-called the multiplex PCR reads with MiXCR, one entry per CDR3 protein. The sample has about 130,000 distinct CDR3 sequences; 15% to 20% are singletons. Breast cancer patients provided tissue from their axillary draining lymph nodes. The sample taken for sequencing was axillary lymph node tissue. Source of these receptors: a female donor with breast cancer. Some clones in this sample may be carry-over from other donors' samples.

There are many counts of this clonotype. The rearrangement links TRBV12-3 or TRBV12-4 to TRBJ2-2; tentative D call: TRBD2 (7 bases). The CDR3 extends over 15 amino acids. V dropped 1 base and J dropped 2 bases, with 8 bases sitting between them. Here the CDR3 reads CASSLGGGNTGELFF. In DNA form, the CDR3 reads TGTGCCAGCAGTTTAGGCGGGGGCAACACCGGGGAGCTGTTTTTT.

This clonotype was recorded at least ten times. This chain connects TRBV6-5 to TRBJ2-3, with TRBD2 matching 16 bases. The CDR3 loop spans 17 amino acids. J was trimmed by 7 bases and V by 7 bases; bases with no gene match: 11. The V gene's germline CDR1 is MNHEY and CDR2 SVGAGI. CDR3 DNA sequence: TGTGCCAGCACCTCAATTGGGACTAGCGGGGGGGCAAATACGCAGTATTTT. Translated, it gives CASTSIGTSGGANTQYF.

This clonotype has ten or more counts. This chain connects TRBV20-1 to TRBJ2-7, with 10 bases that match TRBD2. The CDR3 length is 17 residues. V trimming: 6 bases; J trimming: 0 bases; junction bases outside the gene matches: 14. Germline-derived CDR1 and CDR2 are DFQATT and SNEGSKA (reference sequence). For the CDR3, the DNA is TGCAGTGCCGCCGGGCTAGCGGGGGCCAGGAGCTCCTACGAGCAGTACTTC. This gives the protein CSAAGLAGARSSYEQYF.

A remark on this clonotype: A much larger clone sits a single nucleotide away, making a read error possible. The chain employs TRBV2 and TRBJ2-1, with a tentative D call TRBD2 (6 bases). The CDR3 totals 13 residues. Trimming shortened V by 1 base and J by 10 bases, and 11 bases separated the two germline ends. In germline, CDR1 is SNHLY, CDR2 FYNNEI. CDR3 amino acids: CASSEVTGDEQFF. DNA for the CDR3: TGTGCCAGCAGTGAAGTTACGGGGGACGAGCAGTTCTTC.

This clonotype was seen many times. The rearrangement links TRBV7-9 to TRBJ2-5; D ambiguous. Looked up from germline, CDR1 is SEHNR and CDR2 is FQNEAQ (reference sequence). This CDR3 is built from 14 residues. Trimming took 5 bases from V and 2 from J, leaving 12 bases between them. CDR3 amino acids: CASSRTMGQETQYF. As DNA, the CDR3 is TGTGCCAGCAGCCGGACGATGGGGCAAGAGACCCAGTACTTC.

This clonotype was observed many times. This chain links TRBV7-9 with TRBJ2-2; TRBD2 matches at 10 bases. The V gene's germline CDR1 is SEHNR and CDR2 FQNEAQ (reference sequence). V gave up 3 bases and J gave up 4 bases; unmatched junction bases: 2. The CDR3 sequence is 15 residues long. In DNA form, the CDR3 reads TGTGCCAGCAGCTTGGTAGCGGGAGGCACCGGGGAGCTGTTTTTT. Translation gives CASSLVAGGTGELFF.

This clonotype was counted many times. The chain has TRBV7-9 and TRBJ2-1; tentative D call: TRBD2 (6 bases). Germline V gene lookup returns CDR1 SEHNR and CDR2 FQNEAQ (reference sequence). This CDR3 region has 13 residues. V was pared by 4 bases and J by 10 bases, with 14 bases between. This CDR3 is CASSSYTSNEQFF. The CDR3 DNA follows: TGTGCCAGCAGCTCCTATACTAGCAACGAGCAGTTCTTC.

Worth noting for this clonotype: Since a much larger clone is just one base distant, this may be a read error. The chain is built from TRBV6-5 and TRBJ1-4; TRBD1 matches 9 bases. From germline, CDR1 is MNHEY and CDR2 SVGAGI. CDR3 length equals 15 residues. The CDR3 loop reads CASSYSGQGDERLFF. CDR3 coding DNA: TGTGCCAGCAGTTACTCGGGACAGGGTGATGAAAGACTGTTTTTT.

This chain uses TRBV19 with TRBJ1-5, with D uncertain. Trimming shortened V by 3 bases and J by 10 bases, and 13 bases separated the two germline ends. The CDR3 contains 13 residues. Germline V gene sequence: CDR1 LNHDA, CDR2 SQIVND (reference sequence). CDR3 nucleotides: TGTGCCAGTAGTATCCCGCCATCCCATCCCCAGCATTTT. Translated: CASSIPPSHPQHF.

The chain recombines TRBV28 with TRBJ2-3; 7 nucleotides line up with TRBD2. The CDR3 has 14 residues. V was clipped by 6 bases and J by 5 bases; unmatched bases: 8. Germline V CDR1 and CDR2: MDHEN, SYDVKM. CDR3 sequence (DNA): TGTGCCAGCAGAAAGGGAGGGCCTGGAGATACGCAGTATTTT. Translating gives CASRKGGPGDTQYF.

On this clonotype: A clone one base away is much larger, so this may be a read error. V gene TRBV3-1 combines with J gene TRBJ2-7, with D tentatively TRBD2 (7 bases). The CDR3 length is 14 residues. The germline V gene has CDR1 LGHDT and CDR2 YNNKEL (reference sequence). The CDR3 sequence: CASGQEGGTTEQYF. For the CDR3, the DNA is TGTGCCAGCGGCCAAGAGGGGGGGACTACCGAGCAGTACTTC.

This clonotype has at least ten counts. CDR3 sequence (DNA): TGTGCCAGCAGTGACGGACAGGGAGTAGGGGGCTACACCTTC. This codes for CASSDGQGVGGYTF. The chain employs TRBV6-1 and TRBJ1-2; 8 positions agree with TRBD1. The length of the CDR3 is 14 residues. The V gene's germline CDR1 is MNHNS and CDR2 SASEGT. J was trimmed by 8 bases and V by 3 bases; bases with no gene match: 8.

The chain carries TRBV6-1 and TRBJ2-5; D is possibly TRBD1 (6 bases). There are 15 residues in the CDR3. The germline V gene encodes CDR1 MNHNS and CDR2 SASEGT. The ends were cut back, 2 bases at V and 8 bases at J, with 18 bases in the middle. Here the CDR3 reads CASSEQGRGGRTQYF. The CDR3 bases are TGTGCCAGCAGTGAACAAGGCAGGGGCGGAAGAACCCAGTACTTC.

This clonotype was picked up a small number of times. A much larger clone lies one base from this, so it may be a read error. DNA of the CDR3: TGTGCCAGCAGGACTGATGATAGGCAGTTCTTC. Its translation is CASRTDDRQFF. The chain uses TRBV12-3 or TRBV12-4 and TRBJ2-1, with no clear D. The CDR3 is made up of 11 amino acids. V dropped 6 bases and J dropped 12 bases, with 12 bases sitting between them.

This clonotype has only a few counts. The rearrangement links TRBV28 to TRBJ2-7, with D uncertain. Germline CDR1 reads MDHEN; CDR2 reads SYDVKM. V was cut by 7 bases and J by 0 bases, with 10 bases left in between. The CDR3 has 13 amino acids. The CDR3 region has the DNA TGTGCCAGCATCAATTCTAACTCCTACGAGCAGTACTTC. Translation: CASINSNSYEQYF.

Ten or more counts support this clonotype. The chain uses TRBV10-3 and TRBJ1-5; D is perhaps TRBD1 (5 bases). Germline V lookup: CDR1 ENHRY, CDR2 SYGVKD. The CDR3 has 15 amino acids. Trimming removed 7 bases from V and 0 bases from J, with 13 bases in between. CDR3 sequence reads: CAINGTRDSNQPQHF. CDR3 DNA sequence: TGTGCCATCAACGGGACGCGGGATAGCAATCAGCCCCAGCATTTT.

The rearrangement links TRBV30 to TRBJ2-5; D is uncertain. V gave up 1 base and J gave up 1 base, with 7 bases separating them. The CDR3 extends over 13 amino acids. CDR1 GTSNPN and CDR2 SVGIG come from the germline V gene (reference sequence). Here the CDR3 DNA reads TGTGCCTGGAGTGCAGTGGGCCAAGAGACCCAGTACTTC. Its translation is CAWSAVGQETQYF. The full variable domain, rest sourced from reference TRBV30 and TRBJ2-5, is SQTIHQWPATLVQPVGSPLSLECTVEGTSNPNLYWYRQAAGRGLQLLFYSVGIGQISSEVPQNLSASRPQDRQFILSSKKLLLSDSGFYLCAWSAVGQETQYFGPGTRLLVL.

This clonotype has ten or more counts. The CDR3 nucleotides are TGCAGTGCTAGTGCAGGGGGCGATGAAAAACTGTTTTTT. It yields the protein CSASAGGDEKLFF. The chain couples TRBV20-1 to TRBJ1-4; 8 bases are a match to TRBD1. CDR1 and CDR2 (germline): DFQATT, SNEGSKA (reference sequence). The V gene end was trimmed by 3 bases and the J gene end by 6 bases; junction bases not matched to a gene: 3. CDR3 size: 13 residues.

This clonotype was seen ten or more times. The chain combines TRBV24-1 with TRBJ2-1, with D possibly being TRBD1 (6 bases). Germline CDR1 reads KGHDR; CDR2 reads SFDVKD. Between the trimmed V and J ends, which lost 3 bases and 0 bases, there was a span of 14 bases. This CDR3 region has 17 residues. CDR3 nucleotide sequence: TGTGCCACCAGTGATAATGGACGGGACAACTCCTACAATGAGCAGTTCTTC. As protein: CATSDNGRDNSYNEQFF.

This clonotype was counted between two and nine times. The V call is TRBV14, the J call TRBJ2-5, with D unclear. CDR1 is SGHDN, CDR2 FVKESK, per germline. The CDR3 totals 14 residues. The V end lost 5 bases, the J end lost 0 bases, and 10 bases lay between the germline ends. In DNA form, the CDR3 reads TGTGCCAGCAGCGCATACAGAGACCAAGAGACCCAGTACTTC. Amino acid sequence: CASSAYRDQETQYF. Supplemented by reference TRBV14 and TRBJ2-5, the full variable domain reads EAGVTQFPSHSVIEKGQTVTLRCDPISGHDNLYWYRRVMGKEIKFLLHFVKESKQDESGMPNNRFLAERTGGTYSTLKVQPAELEDSGVYFCASSAYRDQETQYFGPGTRLLVL.

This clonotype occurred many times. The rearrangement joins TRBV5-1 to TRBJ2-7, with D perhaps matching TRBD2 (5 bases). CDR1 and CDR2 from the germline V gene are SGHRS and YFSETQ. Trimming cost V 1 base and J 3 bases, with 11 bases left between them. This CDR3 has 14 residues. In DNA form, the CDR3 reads TGCGCCAGCAGCTTGAATACCGGGGTCTACGAGCAGTACTTC. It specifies CASSLNTGVYEQYF.

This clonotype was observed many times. The CDR3, as DNA: TGCAGTGCTAGAGAAAGCGGGGGGGCCCCTGAGCAGTTCTTC. This gives the protein CSARESGGAPEQFF. The V gene is TRBV20-1, the J gene TRBJ2-1; TRBD2 agrees at 10 bases. The CDR3 has 14 amino acids. CDR1 is DFQATT and CDR2 is SNEGSKA in the germline V gene (reference sequence). The V and J ends lost 0 bases and 9 bases, in that order; junction bases with no gene match: 5.

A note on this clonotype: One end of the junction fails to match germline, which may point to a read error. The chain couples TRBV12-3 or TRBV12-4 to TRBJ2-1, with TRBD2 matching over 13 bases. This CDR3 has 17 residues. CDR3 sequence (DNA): TGTGCCGGCAGTGGGGGACTAGCGGGGTATTCCTACAATGAGCAGTTCTTC. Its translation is CAGSGGLAGYSYNEQFF.

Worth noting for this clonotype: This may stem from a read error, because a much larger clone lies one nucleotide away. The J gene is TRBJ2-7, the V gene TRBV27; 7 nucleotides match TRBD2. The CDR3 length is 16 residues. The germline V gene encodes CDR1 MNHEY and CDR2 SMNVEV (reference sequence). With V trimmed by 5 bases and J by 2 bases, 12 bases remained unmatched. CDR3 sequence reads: CASSGAGKSGTYEQYF. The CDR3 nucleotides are TGTGCCAGCAGTGGGGCAGGTAAAAGCGGGACCTACGAGCAGTACTTC.